This T cell receptor (beta chain) was documented in a study of T-cell reconstitution after alpha-beta-depleted transplantation in children. Germline CDR1 is KGHSH and CDR2 is LQKENI. This CDR3 contains 13 residues. Trimming left V 3 bases short and J 5 bases short, with 8 bases between. A TCRbeta library incorporating unique molecular identifiers was prepared. TCRdb redid the calling of the PCR reads with MiXCR, one entry per CDR3 protein. There are around 420,000 distinct CDR3 sequences in the sample; 15% to 20% occur only once, and approximately 29% lies in the top ten. This clonotype originated in a boy under two years old who had a stem cell transplant for Wiskott-Aldrich syndrome, so the T cells may come from the graft donor. The chain has TRBV18 and TRBJ1-5, with D possibly TRBD1 on 5 matching bases. The sequences come from PBMCs, mostly from graft donor cells, collected 360 days after TCRalphabeta/CD19-depleted stem cell transplant. CDR3 loop: CASSPQGYQPQHF. For the CDR3, the DNA is TGTGCCAGCTCACCGCAGGGTTATCAGCCCCAGCATTTT.